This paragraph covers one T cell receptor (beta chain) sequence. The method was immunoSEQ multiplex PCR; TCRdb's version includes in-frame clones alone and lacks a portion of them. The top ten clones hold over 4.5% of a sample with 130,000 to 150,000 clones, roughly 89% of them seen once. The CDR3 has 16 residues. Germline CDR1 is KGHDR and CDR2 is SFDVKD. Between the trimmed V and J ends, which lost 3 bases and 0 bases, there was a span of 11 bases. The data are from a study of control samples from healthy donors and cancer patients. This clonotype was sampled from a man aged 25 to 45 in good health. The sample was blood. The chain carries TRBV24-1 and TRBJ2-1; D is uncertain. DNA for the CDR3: TGTGCCACCAGTGATCGTCCCAGTACCTCCTACAATGAGCAGTTCTTC. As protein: CATSDRPSTSYNEQFF.